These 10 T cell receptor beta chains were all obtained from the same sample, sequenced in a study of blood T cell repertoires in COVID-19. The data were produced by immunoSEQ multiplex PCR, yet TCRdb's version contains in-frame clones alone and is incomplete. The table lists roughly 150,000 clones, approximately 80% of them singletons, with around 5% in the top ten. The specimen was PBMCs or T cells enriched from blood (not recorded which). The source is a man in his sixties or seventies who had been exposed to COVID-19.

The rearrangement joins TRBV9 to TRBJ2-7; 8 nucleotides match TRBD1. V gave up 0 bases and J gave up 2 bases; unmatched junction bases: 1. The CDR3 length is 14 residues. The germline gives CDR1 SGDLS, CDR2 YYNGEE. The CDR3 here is CASSVGTGTYEQYF. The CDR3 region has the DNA TGTGCCAGCAGCGTAGGGACAGGGACCTACGAGCAGTACTTC.

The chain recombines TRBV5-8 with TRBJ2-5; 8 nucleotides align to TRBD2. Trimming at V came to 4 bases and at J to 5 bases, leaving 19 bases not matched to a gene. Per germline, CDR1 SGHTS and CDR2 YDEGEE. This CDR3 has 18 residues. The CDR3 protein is CASSRLAVRAGVSETQYF. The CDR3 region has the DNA TGTGCCAGCAGCCGCCTAGCGGTGCGAGCGGGGGTCTCGGAGACCCAGTACTTC.

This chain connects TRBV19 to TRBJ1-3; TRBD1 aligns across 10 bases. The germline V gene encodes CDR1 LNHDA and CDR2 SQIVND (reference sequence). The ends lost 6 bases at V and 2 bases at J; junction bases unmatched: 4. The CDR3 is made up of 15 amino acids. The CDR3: CASRSGQGAGNTIYF. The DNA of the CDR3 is TGTGCCAGTAGATCCGGACAGGGGGCTGGAAACACCATATATTTT.

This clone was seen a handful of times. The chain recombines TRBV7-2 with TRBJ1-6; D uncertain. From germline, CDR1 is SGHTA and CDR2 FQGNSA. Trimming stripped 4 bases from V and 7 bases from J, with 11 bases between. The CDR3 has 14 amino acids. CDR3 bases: TGTGCCAGCAGCTCCACATTGGCAAATTCACCCCTCCACTTT. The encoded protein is CASSSTLANSPLHF.

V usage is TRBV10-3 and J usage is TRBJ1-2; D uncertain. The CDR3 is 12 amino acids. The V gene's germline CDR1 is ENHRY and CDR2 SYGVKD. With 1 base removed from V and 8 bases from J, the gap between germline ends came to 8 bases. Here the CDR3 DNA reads TGTGCCATCAGTGAGTACCAAAGCGGCTACACCTTC. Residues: CAISEYQSGYTF.

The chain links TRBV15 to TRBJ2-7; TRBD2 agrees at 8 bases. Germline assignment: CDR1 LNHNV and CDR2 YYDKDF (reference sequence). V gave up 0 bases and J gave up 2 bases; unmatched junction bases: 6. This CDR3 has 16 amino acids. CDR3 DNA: TGTGCCACCAGCAGAGAAGCGGGAGAGTTTACCTACGAGCAGTACTTC. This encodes CATSREAGEFTYEQYF.

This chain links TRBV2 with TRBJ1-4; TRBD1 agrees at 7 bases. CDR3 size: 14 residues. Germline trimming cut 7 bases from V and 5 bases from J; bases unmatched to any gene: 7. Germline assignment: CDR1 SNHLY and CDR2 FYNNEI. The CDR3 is CASIWTGGNEKLFF. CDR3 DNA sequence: TGTGCCAGCATTTGGACAGGCGGGAATGAAAAACTGTTTTTT. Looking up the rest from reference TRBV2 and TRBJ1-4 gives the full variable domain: EPEVTQTPSHQVTQMGQEVILRCVPISNHLYFYWYRQILGQKVEFLVSFYNNEISEKSEIFDDQFSVERPDGSNFTLKIRSTKLEDSAMYFCASIWTGGNEKLFFGSGTQLSVL.

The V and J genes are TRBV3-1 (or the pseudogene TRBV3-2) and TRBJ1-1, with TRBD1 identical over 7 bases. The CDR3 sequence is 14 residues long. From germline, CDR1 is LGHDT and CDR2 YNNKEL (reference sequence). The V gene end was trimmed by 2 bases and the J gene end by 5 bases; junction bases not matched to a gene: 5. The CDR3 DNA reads TGTGCCAGCAGCCAACCTCAGGGGGTGACTGAAGCTTTCTTT. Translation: CASSQPQGVTEAFF.

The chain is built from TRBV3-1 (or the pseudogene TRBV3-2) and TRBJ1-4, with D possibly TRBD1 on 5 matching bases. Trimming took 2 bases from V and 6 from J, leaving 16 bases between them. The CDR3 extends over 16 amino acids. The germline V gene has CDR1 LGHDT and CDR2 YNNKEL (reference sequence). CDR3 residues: CASSQWRPGGDEKLFF. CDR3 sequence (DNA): TGTGCCAGCAGCCAATGGCGGCCCGGGGGTGATGAAAAACTGTTTTTT.

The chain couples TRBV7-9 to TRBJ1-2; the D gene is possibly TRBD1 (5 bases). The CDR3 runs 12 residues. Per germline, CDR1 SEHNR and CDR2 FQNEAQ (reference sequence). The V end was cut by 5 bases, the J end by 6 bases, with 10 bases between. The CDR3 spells CASSQGLDGYTF. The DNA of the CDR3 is TGTGCCAGCAGCCAGGGTCTGGATGGCTACACCTTC.